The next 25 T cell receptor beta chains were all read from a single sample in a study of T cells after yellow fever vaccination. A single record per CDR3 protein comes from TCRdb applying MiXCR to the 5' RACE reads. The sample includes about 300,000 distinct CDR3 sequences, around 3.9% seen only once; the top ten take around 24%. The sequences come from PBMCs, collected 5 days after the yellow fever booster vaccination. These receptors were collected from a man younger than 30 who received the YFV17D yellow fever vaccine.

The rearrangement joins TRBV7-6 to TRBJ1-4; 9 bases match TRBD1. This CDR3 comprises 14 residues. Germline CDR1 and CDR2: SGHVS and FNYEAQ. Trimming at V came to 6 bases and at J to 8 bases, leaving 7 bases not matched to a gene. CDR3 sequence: CASRVGQGDEKLFF. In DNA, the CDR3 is TGTGCCAGCAGGGTGGGACAGGGTGACGAAAAACTGTTTTTT.

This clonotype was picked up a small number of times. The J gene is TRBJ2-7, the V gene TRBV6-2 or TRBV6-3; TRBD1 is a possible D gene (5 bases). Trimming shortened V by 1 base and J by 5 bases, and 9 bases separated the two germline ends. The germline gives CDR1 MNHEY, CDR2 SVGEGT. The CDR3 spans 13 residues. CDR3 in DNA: TGTGCCAGCAGTTACTGGTCAGGGAACGAGCAGTACTTC. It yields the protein CASSYWSGNEQYF.

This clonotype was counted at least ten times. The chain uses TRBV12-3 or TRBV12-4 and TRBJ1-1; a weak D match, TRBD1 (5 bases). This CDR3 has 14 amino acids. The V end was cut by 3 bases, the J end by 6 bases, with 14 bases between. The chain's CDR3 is CASSLRGIVSEAFF. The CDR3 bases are TGTGCCAGCAGTTTGAGGGGAATCGTCTCTGAAGCTTTCTTT.

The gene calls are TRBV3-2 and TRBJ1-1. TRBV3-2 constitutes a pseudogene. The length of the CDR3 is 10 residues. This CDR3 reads CASSQEARVF. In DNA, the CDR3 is TGTGCCAGCAGCCAAGAGGCGAGAGTCTTT.

CDR3 coding DNA: TGCGCCAGCAGCTCCCATAAGCTAGACAGGGGCCCTGAAGCTTTCTTT. Translated: CASSSHKLDRGPEAFF. This chain joins TRBV5-1 and TRBJ1-1; 8 bases are a match to TRBD1. The CDR3 covers 16 residues. V trimming: 3 bases; J trimming: 6 bases; junction bases outside the gene matches: 13. Germline V gives CDR1 SGHRS, CDR2 YFSETQ.

CDR3 loop: CASRTDTQYF. Here the CDR3 DNA reads TGTGCCAGCCGAACAGATACGCAGTATTTT. The gene calls are TRBV2 and TRBJ2-3; D remains ambiguous. The V end was cut by 8 bases, the J end by 3 bases, with 3 bases between. The CDR3 is 10 residues long. Per the germline V gene, CDR1 is SNHLY and CDR2 is FYNNEI.

The CDR3 here is CASSLWTSGGRKEQFF. The CDR3, as DNA: TGTGCCAGCAGCTTGTGGACTAGCGGGGGCCGTAAGGAGCAGTTCTTC. The chain has TRBV7-2 and TRBJ2-1, with 13 bases identical to TRBD2. From germline, CDR1 is SGHTA and CDR2 FQGNSA. This CDR3 region has 16 residues. V trimming: 3 bases; J trimming: 10 bases; junction bases outside the gene matches: 9.

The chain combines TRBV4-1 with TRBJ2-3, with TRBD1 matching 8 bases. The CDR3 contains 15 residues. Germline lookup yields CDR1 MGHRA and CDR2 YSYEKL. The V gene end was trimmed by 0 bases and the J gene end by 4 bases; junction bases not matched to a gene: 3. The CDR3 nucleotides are TGCGCCAGCAGCCAAGATCCGACAGGGGCAGATACGCAGTATTTT. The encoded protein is CASSQDPTGADTQYF.

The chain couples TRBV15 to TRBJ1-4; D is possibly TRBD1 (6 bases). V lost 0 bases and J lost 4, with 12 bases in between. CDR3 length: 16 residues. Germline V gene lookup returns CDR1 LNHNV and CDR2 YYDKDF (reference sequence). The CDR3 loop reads CATSRDYQGRNEKLFF. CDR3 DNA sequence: TGTGCCACCAGCAGAGATTACCAGGGGCGTAATGAAAAACTGTTTTTT.

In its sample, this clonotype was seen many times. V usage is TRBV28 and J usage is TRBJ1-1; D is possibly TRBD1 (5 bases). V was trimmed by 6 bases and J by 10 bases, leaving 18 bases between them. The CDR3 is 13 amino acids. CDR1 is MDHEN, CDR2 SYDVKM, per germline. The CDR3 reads CASSPAPGITAFF. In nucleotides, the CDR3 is TGTGCCAGCAGCCCTGCCCCAGGGATTACAGCTTTCTTT.

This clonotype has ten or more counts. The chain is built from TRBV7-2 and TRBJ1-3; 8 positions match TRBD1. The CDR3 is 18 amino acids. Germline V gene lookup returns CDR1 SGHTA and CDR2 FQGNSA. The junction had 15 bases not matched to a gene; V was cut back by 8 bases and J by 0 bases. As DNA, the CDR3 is TGTGCCAGCGTTGTGAGCTGGGACAGGACTTCCTCTGGAAACACCATATATTTT. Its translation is CASVVSWDRTSSGNTIYF.

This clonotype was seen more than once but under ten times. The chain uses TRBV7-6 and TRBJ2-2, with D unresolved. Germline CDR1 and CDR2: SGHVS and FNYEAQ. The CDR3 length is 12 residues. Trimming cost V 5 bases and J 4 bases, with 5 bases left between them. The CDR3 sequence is CASSEITGELFF. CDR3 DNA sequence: TGTGCCAGCAGCGAGATCACCGGGGAGCTGTTTTTT.

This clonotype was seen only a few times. The CDR3 DNA follows: TGTGCCAGCAGCTTAATTCTAGATACGCAGTATTTT. Residues: CASSLILDTQYF. The V and J genes are TRBV7-6 and TRBJ2-3; no reliable D call. CDR1 SGHVS and CDR2 FNYEAQ come from the germline V gene. V was shortened by 2 bases and J by 5 bases, with 5 bases between the two germline ends. This CDR3 is built from 12 residues.

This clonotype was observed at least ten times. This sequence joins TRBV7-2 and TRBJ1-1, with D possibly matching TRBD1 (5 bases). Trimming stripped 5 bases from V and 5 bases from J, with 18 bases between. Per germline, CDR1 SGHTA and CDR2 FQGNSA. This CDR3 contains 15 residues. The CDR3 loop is CASSGGGIYGTEAFF. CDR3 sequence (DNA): TGTGCCAGCAGCGGGGGGGGGATTTATGGGACTGAAGCTTTCTTT.

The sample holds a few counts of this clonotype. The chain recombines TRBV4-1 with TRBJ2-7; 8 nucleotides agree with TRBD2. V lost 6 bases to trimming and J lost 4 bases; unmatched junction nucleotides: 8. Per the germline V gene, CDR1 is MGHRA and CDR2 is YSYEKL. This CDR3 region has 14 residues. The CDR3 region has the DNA TGCGCCAGCAGGGCGGGACTAGGCAATTACGAGCAGTACTTC. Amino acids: CASRAGLGNYEQYF.

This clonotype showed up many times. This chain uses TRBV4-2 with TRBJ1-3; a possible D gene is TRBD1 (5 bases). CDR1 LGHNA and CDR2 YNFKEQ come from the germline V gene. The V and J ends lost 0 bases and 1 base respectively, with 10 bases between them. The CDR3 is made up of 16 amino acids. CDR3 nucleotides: TGTGCCAGCAGCCAAGAAGTGGGGGGATCTGGAAACACCATATATTTT. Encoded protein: CASSQEVGGSGNTIYF.

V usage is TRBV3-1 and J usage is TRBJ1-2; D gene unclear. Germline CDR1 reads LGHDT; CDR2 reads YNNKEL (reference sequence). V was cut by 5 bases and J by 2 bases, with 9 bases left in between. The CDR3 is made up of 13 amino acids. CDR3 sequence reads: CASSRETNYGYTF. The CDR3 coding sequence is TGTGCCAGCAGCAGGGAGACCAACTATGGCTACACCTTC.

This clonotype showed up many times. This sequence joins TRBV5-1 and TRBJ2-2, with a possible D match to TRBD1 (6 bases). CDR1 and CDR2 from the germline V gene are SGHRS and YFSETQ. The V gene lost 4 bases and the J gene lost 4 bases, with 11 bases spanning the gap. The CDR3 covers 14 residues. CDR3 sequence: CASSNGQTTGELFF. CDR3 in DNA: TGCGCCAGCAGCAACGGACAGACCACCGGGGAGCTGTTTTTT.

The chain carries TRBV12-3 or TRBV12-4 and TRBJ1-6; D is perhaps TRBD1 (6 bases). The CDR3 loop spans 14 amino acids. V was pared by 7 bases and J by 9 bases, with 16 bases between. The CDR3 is CASNLRGGGSPLHF. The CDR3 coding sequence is TGTGCCAGCAATCTTAGGGGGGGTGGTTCACCCCTCCACTTT.

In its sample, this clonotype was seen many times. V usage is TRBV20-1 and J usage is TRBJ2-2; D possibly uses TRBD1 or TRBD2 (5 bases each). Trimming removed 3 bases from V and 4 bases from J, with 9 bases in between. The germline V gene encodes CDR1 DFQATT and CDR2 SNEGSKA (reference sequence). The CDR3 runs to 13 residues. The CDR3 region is CSARGPTTGELFF. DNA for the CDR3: TGCAGTGCTAGGGGACCAACCACCGGGGAGCTGTTTTTT.

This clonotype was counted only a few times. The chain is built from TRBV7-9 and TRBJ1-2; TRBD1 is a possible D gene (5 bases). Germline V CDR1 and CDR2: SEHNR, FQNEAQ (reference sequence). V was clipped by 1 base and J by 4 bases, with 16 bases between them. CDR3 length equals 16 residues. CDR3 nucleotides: TGTGCCAGCAGCTTAGGGAGGACGGCGCAGGGCTATGGCTACACCTTC. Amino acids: CASSLGRTAQGYGYTF.

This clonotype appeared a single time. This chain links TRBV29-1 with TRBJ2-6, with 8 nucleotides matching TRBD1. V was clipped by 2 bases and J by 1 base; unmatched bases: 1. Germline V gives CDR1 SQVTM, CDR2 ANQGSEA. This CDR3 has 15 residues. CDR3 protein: CSVEWTGSGANVLTF. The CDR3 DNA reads TGCAGCGTTGAATGGACAGGGTCTGGGGCCAACGTCCTGACTTTC.

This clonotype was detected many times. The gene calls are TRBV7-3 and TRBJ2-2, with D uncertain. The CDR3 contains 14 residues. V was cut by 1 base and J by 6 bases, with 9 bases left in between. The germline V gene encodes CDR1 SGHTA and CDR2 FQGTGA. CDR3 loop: CASSLMGSPGELFF. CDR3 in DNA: TGTGCCAGCAGCTTAATGGGTAGTCCCGGGGAGCTGTTTTTT. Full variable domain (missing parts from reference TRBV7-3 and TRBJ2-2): GAGVSQTPSNKVTEKGKYVELRCDPISGHTALYWYRQSLGQGPEFLIYFQGTGAADDSGLPNDRFFAVRPEGSVSTLKIQRTERGDSAVYLCASSLMGSPGELFFGEGSRLTVL.

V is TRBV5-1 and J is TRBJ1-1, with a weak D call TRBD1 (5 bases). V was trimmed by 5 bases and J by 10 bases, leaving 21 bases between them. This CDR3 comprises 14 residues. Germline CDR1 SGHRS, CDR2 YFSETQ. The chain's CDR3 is CASRSGVGWGLAFF. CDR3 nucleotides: TGCGCCAGCAGATCGGGGGTCGGTTGGGGCTTAGCTTTCTTT. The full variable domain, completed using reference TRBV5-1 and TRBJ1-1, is KAGVTQTPRYLIKTRGQQVTLSCSPISGHRSVSWYQQTPGQGLQFLFEYFSETQRNKGNFPGRFSGRQFSNSRSEMNVSTLELGDSALYLCASRSGVGWGLAFFGQGTRLTVV.

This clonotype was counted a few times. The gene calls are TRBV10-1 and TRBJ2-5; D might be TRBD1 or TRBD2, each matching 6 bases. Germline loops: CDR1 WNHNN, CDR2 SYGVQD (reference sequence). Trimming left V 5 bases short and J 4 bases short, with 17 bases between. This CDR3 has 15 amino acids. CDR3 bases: TGCGCCAGCAGTCCCGTCGGGGGCTCCGGAGAGACCCAGTACTTC. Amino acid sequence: CASSPVGGSGETQYF.